Presented here are 2 T cell receptor beta chains from one specimen sequenced in a study of blood T cells in healthy people across ages. Together with a sample-barcoded 5' primer, a J-beta primer mix was included in a second PCR lasting roughly 6 to 12 cycles. MiXCR, applied by TCRdb to the 5' RACE reads, yields one record per CDR3 protein. The sample consists of roughly 1.7 million distinct CDR3 sequences, around 35% of them appearing once. Sample: blood. The receptors here all came from a woman between 25 and 40 years old in good health.

This clonotype appeared once. The chain couples TRBV3-1 to TRBJ2-7; 7 bases map to TRBD2. Germline V gene sequence: CDR1 LGHDT, CDR2 YNNKEL (reference sequence). This CDR3 spans 18 amino acids. The V segment lost 2 bases and the J segment 2 bases; nucleotides outside the gene matches: 15. Here the CDR3 reads CASSQRLAEALIPYEQYF. The CDR3 region has the DNA TGTGCCAGCAGCCAACGCCTAGCGGAGGCCCTTATTCCCTACGAGCAGTACTTC.

This chain uses TRBV28 with TRBJ2-7, with 9 nucleotides matching TRBD2. With V trimmed by 6 bases and J by 6 bases, 9 bases remained unmatched. The CDR3 length is 14 residues. Germline V lookup: CDR1 MDHEN, CDR2 SYDVKM. In nucleotides, the CDR3 is TGTGCCAGCAGCCTCGGGGGTAGCGGGGGCGAGCAGTACTTC. This gives the protein CASSLGGSGGEQYF.